These T cell receptor beta chains were read from a single sample in a study of T cells in Graves' hyperthyroidism and ophthalmopathy. TCRdb independently ran MiXCR on the multiplex PCR reads; one entry per CDR3 protein. The table records under 450,000 distinct CDR3 sequences, 15% to 17% of them present only once. Sequenced input: blood. Every receptor here comes from a woman younger than 30 with Graves' hyperthyroidism. CDR3s include the opening cysteine and the closing phenylalanine or tryptophan. Fields, in order: clone size, J gene, V gene, D gene, CDR3 length, CDR3 DNA, CDR3 protein. A D gene is named only where the DNA matches it firmly. Part of the rows lack a size; the others show once, few, many or a class for expanded clones.

clone size: .; J gene: TRBJ2-1; V gene: TRBV30; D gene: TRBD2; CDR3 length: 13; CDR3 DNA: TGTGCCTGGAACAGCGGGAGTCGCAATGAGCAGTTCTTC; CDR3 protein: CAWNSGSRNEQFF
clone size: few; J gene: TRBJ2-7; V gene: TRBV18; D gene: .; CDR3 length: 14; CDR3 DNA: TGTGCCAGCTCGGCACGGGGACTCCTAGGGGAGCAGTACTTC; CDR3 protein: CASSARGLLGEQYF
clone size: .; J gene: TRBJ1-2; V gene: TRBV2; D gene: TRBD1; CDR3 length: 14; CDR3 DNA: TGTGCCAGCAGTGGACAGGGGATGTTCTATGGCTACACCTTC; CDR3 protein: CASSGQGMFYGYTF
clone size: many; J gene: TRBJ2-1; V gene: TRBV14; D gene: TRBD2; CDR3 length: 16; CDR3 DNA: TGTGCCAGCAGCCCAACTAGCGGGGTATCCTACAATGAGCAGTTCTTC; CDR3 protein: CASSPTSGVSYNEQFF
clone size: many; J gene: TRBJ2-2; V gene: TRBV28; D gene: .; CDR3 length: 15; CDR3 DNA: TGTGCCAGCAGTCTCCCGGGACTCAACACCGGGGAGCTGTTTTTT; CDR3 protein: CASSLPGLNTGELFF
clone size: few; J gene: TRBJ2-7; V gene: TRBV6-2/TRBV6-3; D gene: .; CDR3 length: 12; CDR3 DNA: TGTGCCAGCAGCCCCGACAGGCGGGAGCAGTACTTC; CDR3 protein: CASSPDRREQYF
clone size: .; J gene: TRBJ1-2; V gene: TRBV20-1; D gene: TRBD1; CDR3 length: 16; CDR3 DNA: TGCAGTGCTAGGGGACAGGGTTTCCCTTCTAACTATGGCTACACCTTC; CDR3 protein: CSARGQGFPSNYGYTF
clone size: many; J gene: TRBJ2-3; V gene: TRBV7-2; D gene: .; CDR3 length: 16; CDR3 DNA: TGTGCCAGCAGCTTAGGAGGGCGGGGGCGCACAGATACGCAGTATTTT; CDR3 protein: CASSLGGRGRTDTQYF
clone size: many; J gene: TRBJ1-4; V gene: TRBV3-1; D gene: .; CDR3 length: 16; CDR3 DNA: TGTGCCAGCAGCCAAGAGGAGCGGAGTGCAAATGAAAAACTGTTTTTT; CDR3 protein: CASSQEERSANEKLFF
clone size: many; J gene: TRBJ2-7; V gene: TRBV20-1; D gene: TRBD2; CDR3 length: 20; CDR3 DNA: TGCAGTGCTAGTCTCCCAACGGGGCTAGCGGGAGGAACAATCTCCTACGAGCAGTACTTC; CDR3 protein: CSASLPTGLAGGTISYEQYF